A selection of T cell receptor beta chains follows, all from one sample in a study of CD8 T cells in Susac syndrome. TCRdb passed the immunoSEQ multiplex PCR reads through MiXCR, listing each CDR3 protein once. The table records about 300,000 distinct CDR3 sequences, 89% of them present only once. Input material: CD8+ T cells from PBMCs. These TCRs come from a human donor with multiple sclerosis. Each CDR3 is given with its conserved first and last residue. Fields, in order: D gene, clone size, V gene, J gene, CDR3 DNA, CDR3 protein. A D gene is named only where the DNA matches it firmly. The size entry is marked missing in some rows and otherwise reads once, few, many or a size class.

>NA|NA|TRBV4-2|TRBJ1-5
TGTGCCAGCAGCCAAGATATAAGTTTCAATCAGCCCCAGCATTTT
CASSQDISFNQPQHF
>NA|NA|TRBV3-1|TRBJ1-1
TGTGCCAGCAGCCAAGACTTACAGAATGAAGCTTTCTTT
CASSQDLQNEAFF
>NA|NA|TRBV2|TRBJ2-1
TGTGCCAGCAGTGCGGGTTTCGATGAGCAGTTCTTC
CASSAGFDEQFF
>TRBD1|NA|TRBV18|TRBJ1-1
TGTGCCAGCTCTCCGGGACAGGGGTATGGCACTGAAGCTTTCTTT
CASSPGQGYGTEAFF
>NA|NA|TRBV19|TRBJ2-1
TGTGCCAGTAGTATCGGCCTATCCAGTGAGCAGTTCTTC
CASSIGLSSEQFF
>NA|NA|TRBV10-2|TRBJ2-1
TGCGCCAGCAGTGAGTCCTTTCTTAGGGGGGTTCCCTACAATGAGCAGTTCTTC
CASSESFLRGVPYNEQFF
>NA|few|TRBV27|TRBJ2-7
TGTGCCAGCAGTTTATCGGTGGGCGGTTACGAGCAGTACTTC
CASSLSVGGYEQYF
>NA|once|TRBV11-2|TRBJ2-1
TGTGCCAGCAGCTTAGCCCCCCTTCCCAATGAGCAGTTCTTC
CASSLAPLPNEQFF
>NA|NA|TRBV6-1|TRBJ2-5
TGTGCCAGCAGTGCGGGCAGGGGTAGTGCTGAGACCCAGTACTTC
CASSAGRGSAETQYF
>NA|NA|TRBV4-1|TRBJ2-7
TGCGCCAGCAGCCAAGAGGGCCACGAGCAGTACTTC
CASSQEGHEQYF
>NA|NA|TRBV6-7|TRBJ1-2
TGTGCCAGCAGTTGGAAATTGACTCTTTCCAACTATGGCTACACCTTC
CASSWKLTLSNYGYTF
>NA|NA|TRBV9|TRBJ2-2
TGTGCCAGCAGCGAAAGGATGGGGGAGCTGTTTTTT
CASSERMGELFF
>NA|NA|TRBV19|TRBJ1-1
TGTGCCAGTAGTATGAGGTCAGTGCTCACTGAAGCTTTCTTT
CASSMRSVLTEAFF
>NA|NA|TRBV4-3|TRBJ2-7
TGCGCCAGCAGCCAAGAAAGCGGGTGGTACGAGCAGTACTTC
CASSQESGWYEQYF
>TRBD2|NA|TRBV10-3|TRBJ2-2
TGTGCCATCAGTGAGCCGCTAGCGGGATTTACCGGGGAGCTGTTTTTT
CAISEPLAGFTGELFF
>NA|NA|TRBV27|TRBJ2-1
TGTGCCAGCAGTTTAGAGAGCGCGAGCTCCTACAATGAGCAGTTCTTC
CASSLESASSYNEQFF
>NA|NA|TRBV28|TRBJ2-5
TGTGCCAGCAACTCCCTCCGGCAAGAGACCCAGTACTTC
CASNSLRQETQYF
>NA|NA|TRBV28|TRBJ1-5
TGTGCCTCCGAGGAGGGGACCAGGACAGTCGGGTGGCAGCCCCAGCATTTT
CASEEGTRTVGWQPQHF
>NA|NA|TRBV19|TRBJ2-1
TGTGCCAGCCAAGTAGCCCTACGCGGCGTTCCTTACAATGAGCAGTTCTTC
CASQVALRGVPYNEQFF
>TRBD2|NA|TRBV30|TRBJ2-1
TGTGCCTGGAGTCATGGGGACTATTACAATGAGCAGTTCTTC
CAWSHGDYYNEQFF
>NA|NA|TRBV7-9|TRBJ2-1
TGTGCCAGCAGCCCAAACCTCGGGACAAACAATGAGCAGTTCTTC
CASSPNLGTNNEQFF
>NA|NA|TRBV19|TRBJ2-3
TGTGCCAGTAGTGGCCCTCGGTGGGATACGCAGTATTTT
CASSGPRWDTQYF
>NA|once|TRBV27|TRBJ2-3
TGTGCCAGCAGTTTATACCCGGGACTGAGCACAGATACGCAGTATTTT
CASSLYPGLSTDTQYF
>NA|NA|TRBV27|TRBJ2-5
TGTGCCAGCAGTCAAACTGGAGAGACCCAGTACTTC
CASSQTGETQYF
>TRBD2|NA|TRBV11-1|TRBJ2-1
TGTGCCAGCAGCCCAGAGGGGACTAGCGGGGCATACGGGTACAATGAGCAGTTCTTC
CASSPEGTSGAYGYNEQFF
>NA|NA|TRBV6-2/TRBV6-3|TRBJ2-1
TGTGCCAGCAGTTCACAGCAAATCTACAATGAGCAGTTCTTC
CASSSQQIYNEQFF
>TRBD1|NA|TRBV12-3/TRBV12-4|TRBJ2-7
TGTGCCAGCAGTTCCGGGACAGGGACGCACGAGCAGTACTTC
CASSSGTGTHEQYF
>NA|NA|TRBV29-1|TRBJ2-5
TGCAGCGTTGTCTCTTGGGTGAAAGAGACCCAGTACTTC
CSVVSWVKETQYF
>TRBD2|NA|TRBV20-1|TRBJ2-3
TGCAGTGCTAGAGGGGTCCTCCTAGCGGGGGGAACAGATACGCAGTATTTT
CSARGVLLAGGTDTQYF
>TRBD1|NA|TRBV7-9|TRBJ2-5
TGTGCCAGCAGCACCGACAGGGTTTGGGAGACCCAGTACTTC
CASSTDRVWETQYF
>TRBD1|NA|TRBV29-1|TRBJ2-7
TGCAGCGTAACAGGGGGCCACGTCTACGAGCAGTACTTC
CSVTGGHVYEQYF
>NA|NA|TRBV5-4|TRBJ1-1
TGTGCCAGCAGCTTGGGGCACTCTGAAGCTTTCTTT
CASSLGHSEAFF
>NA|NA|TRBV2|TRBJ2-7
TGTGCCAGCAGCGGCCTCAGGGGTACCTACGAGCAGTACTTC
CASSGLRGTYEQYF
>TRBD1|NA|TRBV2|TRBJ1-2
TGTGCCAGCAGTGAACACAGGGGAGGAGATGGCTACACCTTC
CASSEHRGGDGYTF
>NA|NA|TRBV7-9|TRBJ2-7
TGTGCCAGCAGCTTAGGGCTTCCACCCTCCTACGAGCAGTACTTC
CASSLGLPPSYEQYF
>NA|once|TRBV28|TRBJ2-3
TGTGCCAGCAGGAACGACAGGGATACGCAGTATTTT
CASRNDRDTQYF
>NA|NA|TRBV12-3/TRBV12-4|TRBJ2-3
TGTGCCAGCAGTCTCAACCCGTTGGCAGATACGCAGTATTTT
CASSLNPLADTQYF
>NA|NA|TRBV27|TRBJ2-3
TGTGCCAGCAGTTTACTCTCGTTCGGGAGCACAGATACGCAGTATTTT
CASSLLSFGSTDTQYF
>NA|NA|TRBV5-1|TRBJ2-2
TGCGCCAGCAGCTTGATGAACACCGGGGAGCTGTTTTTT
CASSLMNTGELFF
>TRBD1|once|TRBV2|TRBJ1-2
TGTGCCAGCATCATTCAGGGGGGTGGTGGCTACACCTTC
CASIIQGGGGYTF
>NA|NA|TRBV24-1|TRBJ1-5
TGTGCCACCAGTGACCCCGCTGCGAATCAGCCCCAGCATTTT
CATSDPAANQPQHF
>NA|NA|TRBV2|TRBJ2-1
TGTGCCAGCACTTTACTAGCTCCCAATGAGCAGTTCTTC
CASTLLAPNEQFF
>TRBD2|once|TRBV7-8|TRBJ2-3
TGTGCCAGCAGCTATACAGCGGGAGAAGGAGCAGATACGCAGTATTTT
CASSYTAGEGADTQYF
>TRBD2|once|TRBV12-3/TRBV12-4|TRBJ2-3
TGTGCCAGCACTTCCCCCACTAGCGGGGGCCCAAGTAGGACAGATACGCAGTATTTT
CASTSPTSGGPSRTDTQYF
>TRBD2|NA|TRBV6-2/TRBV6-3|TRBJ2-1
TGTGCCAGCAGTCGAATTTTGACTAGCGGGGGTCGGAATGAGCAGTTCTTC
CASSRILTSGGRNEQFF
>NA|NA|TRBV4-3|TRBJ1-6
TGCGCCAGCAGCCAAGGTCTCAATTCACCCCTCCACTTT
CASSQGLNSPLHF
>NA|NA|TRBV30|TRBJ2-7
TGTGCCTGGAGTGACGGGCTCTACGAGCAGTACTTC
CAWSDGLYEQYF